These 18 T cell receptor beta chains were sequenced from one sample in a study of blood T cells in healthy people across ages. A second PCR, run for roughly 6 to 11 cycles, used a sample-barcoded 5' primer plus a J-beta primer mix. TCRdb reanalysed the 5' RACE reads using MiXCR and keeps one entry per CDR3 protein. Counted here are approximately 810,000 distinct CDR3 sequences, around 34% occurring once; the ten biggest clones make up 10% to 15%. Sequencing was done on a sample of blood. The receptors come from a man between 18 and 29 years old in good health.

This clonotype was picked up a small number of times. This chain links TRBV20-1 with TRBJ2-7; 9 bases are shared with TRBD1. The germline CDR1 and CDR2 sequences are DFQATT and SNEGSKA (reference sequence). The ends lost 4 bases at V and 5 bases at J; junction bases unmatched: 9. There are 14 residues in the CDR3. CDR3 amino acids: CSATSGTGLDEQYF. CDR3 coding DNA: TGCAGTGCTACCTCCGGGACAGGGTTAGACGAGCAGTACTTC.

The chain employs TRBV7-8 and TRBJ1-1, with 10 bases aligning to TRBD1. V dropped 5 bases and J dropped 0; count of bases not matched to a gene: 12. The CDR3 covers 18 residues. Germline loops: CDR1 SGHVS, CDR2 FQNEAQ. CDR3 in DNA: TGTGCCAGCAGCGTTCCCGGGACAGGGGAACGGATGAACACTGAAGCTTTCTTT. It is translated as CASSVPGTGERMNTEAFF.

The genes are TRBV20-1 and TRBJ2-1, with unresolved D. Germline V gene lookup returns CDR1 DFQATT and CDR2 SNEGSKA (reference sequence). The V gene lost 3 bases and the J gene lost 7 bases, with 10 bases spanning the gap. CDR3 size: 12 residues. CDR3 amino acids: CSASYVGNEQFF. The CDR3 coding sequence is TGCAGTGCTAGTTATGTTGGGAATGAGCAGTTCTTC.

The genes are TRBV24-1 and TRBJ2-2; D unclear. V was pared by 9 bases and J by 2 bases, with 9 bases between. Germline loops: CDR1 KGHDR, CDR2 SFDVKD. This CDR3 is 13 amino acids long. In DNA, the CDR3 is TGTGCCACCGGCGAGACCAACACCGGGGAGCTGTTTTTT. The encoded protein is CATGETNTGELFF.

This clonotype turned up a few times. The chain has TRBV5-6 and TRBJ1-6; D uncertain. V lost 0 bases to trimming and J lost 6 bases, with 4 bases between them. This CDR3 comprises 13 residues. Germline CDR1 and CDR2: SGHDT and YYEEEE. CDR3 coding DNA: TGTGCCAGCAGCTTGGCCTTTAATTCACCCCTCCACTTT. Its protein product is CASSLAFNSPLHF.

A single count supports this clonotype. The CDR3 DNA reads as TGTGCCATCAGGGATAAGGGGAAAGGGGCTTTCTTT. Translation: CAIRDKGKGAFF. The rearrangement links TRBV10-3 to TRBJ1-1; weak D call: TRBD1 (5 bases). The CDR3 loop spans 12 amino acids. Trimming cost V 6 bases and J 11 bases, with 16 bases left between them. CDR1 and CDR2 (germline): ENHRY, SYGVKD.

V gene TRBV27 combines with J gene TRBJ2-2; 11 positions agree with TRBD1. Looked up from germline, CDR1 is MNHEY and CDR2 is SMNVEV (reference sequence). The CDR3 sequence is 15 residues long. V shed 4 bases, J shed 6 bases, and the junction held 4 bases outside the gene matches. The DNA for the CDR3 is TGTGCCAGCAGTTGGGGACAGGGGGGGGCCGGGGAGCTGTTTTTT. Amino acid sequence: CASSWGQGGAGELFF.

This clonotype was recorded many times. The gene calls are TRBV7-9 and TRBJ1-2, with D hard to call. Germline V gene lookup returns CDR1 SEHNR and CDR2 FQNEAQ (reference sequence). The ends were cut back, 1 base at V and 3 bases at J, with 9 bases in the middle. This CDR3 region has 14 residues. CDR3 bases: TGTGCCAGCAGCTTAGGGAGCGAACACTATGGCTACACCTTC. Translated, it gives CASSLGSEHYGYTF.

J is TRBJ2-1 and V is TRBV2; TRBD1 agrees at 9 bases. Unmatched junction bases numbered 1, after V lost 8 bases and J lost 2 bases. Germline lookup yields CDR1 SNHLY and CDR2 FYNNEI. CDR3 length: 13 amino acids. The CDR3 DNA sequence: TGTGCCAGCGGGGACAGGGCCTACAATGAGCAGTTCTTC. As protein: CASGDRAYNEQFF.

The chain joins TRBV12-3 or TRBV12-4 to TRBJ1-2, with a possible D match to TRBD1 (5 bases). This CDR3 is built from 16 residues. V lost 2 bases and J lost 4, with 17 bases in between. For the CDR3, the DNA is TGTGCCAGCAGTTTACCCCCCTCGGGGACCCTCTATGGCTACACCTTC. Protein product: CASSLPPSGTLYGYTF.

Comments on this clonotype: A junction boundary mismatches the germline segment, possibly from a read error. The chain couples TRBV9 to TRBJ1-2, with TRBD1 as a possible D gene (5 bases). The germline CDR1 and CDR2 sequences are SGDLS and YYNGEE. The CDR3 sequence is 16 residues long. In DNA, the CDR3 is TGTGCCAGCAGCCCTTTTGGAGACAGTCATAACTATGGCCACACCTTC. Translating gives CASSPFGDSHNYGHTF.

The V and J genes are TRBV6-5 and TRBJ1-1; D is uncertain. The CDR3 totals 16 residues. Trimming pared 5 bases from V and 0 bases from J, leaving 16 bases between. The germline gives CDR1 MNHEY, CDR2 SVGAGI. The CDR3 spells CASSRGESGLNTEAFF. CDR3 bases: TGTGCCAGCAGTCGGGGTGAGTCGGGATTGAACACTGAAGCTTTCTTT.

This chain links TRBV5-1 with TRBJ2-1, with 7 bases fitting TRBD1. Germline CDR1 reads SGHRS; CDR2 reads YFSETQ. CDR3 length: 16 amino acids. The junction had 9 bases not matched to a gene; V was cut back by 3 bases and J by 3 bases. The CDR3 DNA reads TGCGCCAGCAGCTCGTTCGTCGCAGGGGGCTACAATGAGCAGTTCTTC. It codes for CASSSFVAGGYNEQFF. The complete variable domain, with remaining parts taken from reference TRBV5-1 and TRBJ2-1, reads KAGVTQTPRYLIKTRGQQVTLSCSPISGHRSVSWYQQTPGQGLQFLFEYFSETQRNKGNFPGRFSGRQFSNSRSEMNVSTLELGDSALYLCASSSFVAGGYNEQFFGPGTRLTVL.

This clonotype was counted only a few times. The genes are TRBV27 and TRBJ2-4, with D maybe TRBD1 (5 bases). The CDR3 extends over 11 amino acids. Germline V gene lookup returns CDR1 MNHEY and CDR2 SMNVEV (reference sequence). V dropped 6 bases and J dropped 6 bases, with 6 bases sitting between them. The CDR3 DNA is TGTGCCAGCAGCCAGGGAAACATTCAGTACTTC. It specifies CASSQGNIQYF.

A word on this clonotype: One end of the junction fails to match germline, which may point to a read error. The gene calls are TRBV7-2 and TRBJ2-1, with D possibly TRBD1 on 6 matching bases. The CDR3 contains 17 residues. Germline V CDR1 and CDR2: SGHTA, FQGNSA. CDR3 in DNA: TGTGTCAGCAGCCGACCCACAAACAGGGAAAATAGGAATGAGCAGTTCTTC. Translation: CVSSRPTNRENRNEQFF.

The genes are TRBV5-1 and TRBJ2-2, with a tentative D call TRBD2 (6 bases). CDR1 and CDR2 (germline): SGHRS, YFSETQ. V lost 4 bases and J lost 7, with 20 bases in between. The CDR3 totals 16 residues. The CDR3 loop is CASSLRDARVDGELFF. The CDR3, as DNA: TGCGCCAGCAGCCTGCGGGACGCCCGGGTTGACGGGGAGCTGTTTTTT.

This rearrangement joins TRBV14 to TRBJ1-2, with D perhaps matching TRBD1 (5 bases). This CDR3 contains 17 residues. Between the trimmed V and J ends, which lost 3 bases and 7 bases, there was a span of 24 bases. The germline CDR1 and CDR2 sequences are SGHDN and FVKESK. Here the CDR3 reads CASSHIWQGLMGTGYTF. The CDR3 DNA reads as TGTGCCAGCAGCCACATTTGGCAGGGTTTAATGGGGACTGGCTACACCTTC.

On this clonotype itself: The junction departs from germline at one end; a sequencing error may be responsible. V gene TRBV24-1 combines with J gene TRBJ2-7; 10 bases match TRBD2. In germline, CDR1 is KGHDR, CDR2 SFDVKD. This CDR3 has 17 residues. The CDR3 reads CAASETVGTSVLYEQYF. CDR3 bases: TGTGCCGCCAGTGAGACCGTCGGGACTAGCGTTCTCTACGAGCAGTACTTC.